This passage covers 20 T cell receptor beta chains from one sample sequenced in a study of graft-versus-host responses after intestinal transplantation. This table comes from immunoSEQ multiplex PCR, and its TCRdb copy is limited to in-frame clones, with some not included. The table lists some 41,000 clones, 90% to 95% of them singletons. The source was PBMCs, collected approximately 100 weeks after intestinal transplantation. These receptor sequences come from a human patient who received an intestinal transplant, so some T cells may come from the graft donor.

CDR3 amino acids: CASSESGGRGIETQYF. CDR3 DNA: TGCGCCAGCAGTGAGTCGGGAGGCAGGGGGATAGAGACCCAGTACTTC. The rearrangement links TRBV10-1 to TRBJ2-5; a weak D match, TRBD1 (7 bases). This CDR3 comprises 16 residues. Trimming left V 0 bases short and J 4 bases short, with 15 bases between. Germline CDR1 WNHNN, CDR2 SYGVQD (reference sequence).

The V and J genes are TRBV7-3 and TRBJ2-5, with 9 nucleotides matching TRBD1. In germline, CDR1 is SGHTA, CDR2 FQGTGA. J gave up 4 bases and V 0 bases, and 3 bases lay outside the gene matches. The length of the CDR3 is 15 residues. CDR3 in amino acids: CASSLTGTGRETQYF. The CDR3 nucleotides are TGTGCCAGCAGCTTAACAGGGACAGGGCGAGAGACCCAGTACTTC.

This clone was seen only once. This chain connects TRBV7-3 to TRBJ2-2; 8 nucleotides match TRBD2. This CDR3 region has 17 residues. Germline CDR1 and CDR2: SGHTA and FQGTGA. V dropped 1 base and J dropped 4; count of bases not matched to a gene: 8. CDR3 in DNA: TGTGCCAGCAGCTTAAAATACGAGCGGGGGAGCACCGGGGAGCTGTTTTTT. Its translation: CASSLKYERGSTGELFF.

The chain uses TRBV6-5 and TRBJ1-1; the D gene is possibly TRBD1 (5 bases). This CDR3 is 14 amino acids long. Trimming cost V 2 bases and J 0 bases, with 7 bases left between them. The germline V gene encodes CDR1 MNHEY and CDR2 SVGAGI. The DNA for the CDR3 is TGTGCCAGCAGTTACCTGGACATGAACACTGAAGCTTTCTTT. Encoded protein: CASSYLDMNTEAFF.

Concerning this clone: The same CDR3 also results from other DNA sequences found in this sample. V and J are TRBV20-1 and TRBJ1-5, with D perhaps TRBD1 (6 bases). The CDR3 contains 11 residues. Germline V gene data show CDR1 as DFQATT and CDR2 as SNEGSKA (reference sequence). The ends were cut back, 2 bases at V and 16 bases at J, with 15 bases in the middle. The CDR3 DNA follows: TGCAGTGCTAGACGGTCGAGGACAGTCCATTTT. Amino acid sequence: CSARRSRTVHF.

The J gene is TRBJ2-5, the V gene TRBV19; no clear D. V lost 0 bases and J 5 bases, leaving 4 bases between the germline ends. Germline values: CDR1 LNHDA, CDR2 SQIVND (reference sequence). This CDR3 contains 12 residues. The CDR3 spells CASSIEGETQYF. Here the CDR3 DNA reads TGTGCCAGTAGTATAGAGGGGGAGACCCAGTACTTC.

The chain is built from TRBV18 and TRBJ1-5; perhaps TRBD1 as D (6 bases). Germline CDR1 KGHSH, CDR2 LQKENI. Trimming took off 2 bases at V and 7 bases at J, with 9 bases between the two ends. The CDR3 has 13 residues. The CDR3 sequence: CASSPGQMQPQHF. The CDR3 DNA follows: TGTGCCAGCTCACCAGGACAGATGCAGCCCCAGCATTTT.

V is TRBV27 and J is TRBJ2-1, with unresolved D. The germline V and J ends were trimmed by 3 bases and 7 bases, with 4 bases remaining between them. CDR3 length: 11 residues. Germline CDR1 reads MNHEY; CDR2 reads SMNVEV (reference sequence). CDR3 sequence (DNA): TGTGCCAGCAGTTTCTTGAATGAGCAGTTCTTC. This sequence encodes CASSFLNEQFF.

V gene TRBV11-1 combines with J gene TRBJ1-2, with D possibly being TRBD1 (5 bases). The CDR3 spans 14 residues. V was trimmed by 5 bases and J by 2 bases, leaving 12 bases between them. The germline V gene has CDR1 SGHAT and CDR2 FQDESV (reference sequence). CDR3 in DNA: TGTGCCAGCAGCCAGGGCCAACGAAACTATGGCTACACCTTC. It yields the protein CASSQGQRNYGYTF.

The chain combines TRBV4-2 with TRBJ1-5; D is unresolved. CDR3 length: 13 amino acids. Between the trimmed V and J ends, which lost 5 bases and 4 bases, there was a span of 9 bases. The germline V gene has CDR1 LGHNA and CDR2 YNFKEQ. In nucleotides, the CDR3 is TGTGCCAGCAGCGCGGACGGAAATCAGCCCCAGCATTTT. This codes for CASSADGNQPQHF.

The chain combines TRBV18 with TRBJ2-7; TRBD1 matches 9 bases. This CDR3 is built from 15 residues. Trimming at V came to 6 bases and at J to 6 bases, leaving 12 bases not matched to a gene. Looked up from germline, CDR1 is KGHSH and CDR2 is LQKENI. CDR3 nucleotides: TGTGCCAGCTCTCCCGGGACAGGGTATTCCAGCGAGCAGTACTTC. This encodes CASSPGTGYSSEQYF.

This chain uses TRBV15 with TRBJ1-2; D is unclear. CDR3 length: 14 residues. CDR1 and CDR2 (germline): LNHNV, YYDKDF (reference sequence). Trimming pared 0 bases from V and 4 bases from J, leaving 9 bases between. In DNA, the CDR3 is TGTGCCACCAGCAGAGATTCCCAGACCTATGGCTACACCTTC. Its protein is CATSRDSQTYGYTF.

This sequence joins TRBV6-6 and TRBJ1-2, with D unclear. The V gene's germline CDR1 is MNHNY and CDR2 SVGAGI (reference sequence). CDR3 length equals 13 residues. The V gene lost 0 bases and the J gene lost 10 bases, with 12 bases spanning the gap. As DNA, the CDR3 is TGTGCCAGCAGTTACTCTGGCTCCGGATCCTACACCTTC. Its protein product is CASSYSGSGSYTF.

The chain joins TRBV19 to TRBJ2-3; the match to TRBD2 covers 11 bases. CDR1 and CDR2 from the germline V gene are LNHDA and SQIVND (reference sequence). This CDR3 comprises 13 residues. V was pared by 7 bases and J by 6 bases, with 3 bases of the junction left unmatched. The CDR3 is CASTGLAEDTQYF. CDR3 in DNA: TGTGCCAGTACGGGACTAGCGGAGGATACGCAGTATTTT.

The chain joins TRBV28 to TRBJ2-2; 12 bases are shared with TRBD2. Germline CDR1 and CDR2: MDHEN and SYDVKM. CDR3 length: 21 amino acids. V lost 7 bases to trimming and J lost 4 bases; unmatched junction nucleotides: 22. CDR3 nucleotides: TGTGCCAGCACCCCGAATCGTCCGGGACTAGCGGGTCCTTCGGGCACCGGGGAGCTGTTTTTT. As protein: CASTPNRPGLAGPSGTGELFF.

This chain uses TRBV18 with TRBJ2-5; D gene ambiguous. Germline CDR1 reads KGHSH; CDR2 reads LQKENI. Trimming left V 2 bases short and J 4 bases short, with 11 bases between. The CDR3 consists of 14 residues. The CDR3 loop reads CASSPRVPGETQYF. For the CDR3, the DNA is TGTGCCAGCTCACCAAGGGTACCGGGAGAGACCCAGTACTTC.

The chain couples TRBV2 to TRBJ1-2, with a possible D match to TRBD1 (6 bases). The CDR3 extends over 16 amino acids. Germline values: CDR1 SNHLY, CDR2 FYNNEI. The V end was cut by 2 bases, the J end by 5 bases, with 18 bases between. The CDR3 coding sequence is TGTGCCAGCAGTGAAAGGAGAGGGGGAGGGTGGTATGGCTACACCTTC. The encoded protein is CASSERRGGGWYGYTF.

The CDR3 here is CASRRMEGAPTGELFF. As DNA, the CDR3 is TGTGCCAGCAGGAGGATGGAGGGGGCGCCGACCGGGGAGCTGTTTTTT. V and J are TRBV2 and TRBJ2-2, with D maybe TRBD1 (7 bases). Per germline, CDR1 SNHLY and CDR2 FYNNEI. This CDR3 spans 16 amino acids. Trimming took off 6 bases at V and 5 bases at J, with 19 bases between the two ends.

This chain connects TRBV5-4 to TRBJ1-1; possible D gene TRBD1, 6 bases. The CDR3 has 14 amino acids. Germline CDR1 is SGHNT and CDR2 is YYREEE (reference sequence). The V and J ends lost 3 bases and 6 bases respectively, with 15 bases between them. CDR3 amino acids: CASSYEQGEAEAFF. In DNA, the CDR3 is TGTGCCAGCAGCTACGAACAGGGAGAGGCTGAAGCTTTCTTT.

CDR3 nucleotides: TGTGCCAGCCCAGGACAGGGCACGGACACCGGGGAGCTGTTTTTT. Translated: CASPGQGTDTGELFF. V gene TRBV2 combines with J gene TRBJ2-2; 8 bases map to TRBD1. J gave up 3 bases and V 8 bases, and 8 bases lay outside the gene matches. The CDR3 sequence is 15 residues long. Germline-derived CDR1 and CDR2 are SNHLY and FYNNEI.